This T cell receptor (beta chain) was retrieved from a study of cytomegalovirus exposure and HLA in healthy donors. Study-level findings and limits: CMV serostatus alone was available as immune exposure information. In a later analysis, compared with equally common non-associated chains, HLA-associated beta chains were more expanded. For most subjects, TCR beta sequences were reported to predict HLA-A and HLA-B alleles with accuracy.

Comment on this clone: Its matching antigen is unknown.

Donors in the study were healthy people who gave bone marrow. Vbeta (60) and Jbeta (13) primers were used in the PCR. Assay: immunoSEQ multiplex PCR; the TCRdb copy retains only in-frame clones and omits some. In the table there are more than 150,000 clones, 78% of which are singletons. Source material: PBMCs. This TCR came from a woman aged 25-40 years in good health and CMV-seropositive.

CDR3 sequence reads: CASSIGPSFTDTQYF. CDR3 DNA sequence: TGTGCCAGCTCGATCGGACCTAGCTTCACAGATACGCAGTATTTT. The chain uses TRBV18 and TRBJ2-3; D is perhaps TRBD2 (5 bases). Trimming cost V 6 bases and J 2 bases, with 15 bases left between them. Germline V gene sequence: CDR1 KGHSH, CDR2 LQKENI. This CDR3 comprises 15 residues.